The 14 T cell receptor beta chains presented below share a single source sample, sequenced in a study of cytomegalovirus exposure and HLA in healthy donors (dated by TCRdb to 2017 to 2019). The library came from the immunoSEQ multiplex PCR assay. For the multiplex PCR, a mixture combining 60 forward primers for TCR Vbeta segments and 13 reverse primers for TCR Jbeta segments was used. TCRdb provides this immuneACCESS table in a form limited to in-frame rearrangements. Some clones are lacking; in checked studies, under half of them reflect an unresolved V gene, and why the rest are absent is not known. The sample table lists around 130,000 clones, roughly 79% of them with a count of one. In total, the top ten clones hold 3.1% of the sample. Sequencing was carried out using PBMCs. The receptors here all came from a man younger than 45 in good health and CMV-seronegative.

As for this clone: One junction end does not reproduce the germline sequence, and a read error may be involved. The V gene is TRBV5-3, the J gene TRBJ2-5, with D tentatively TRBD2 (5 bases). Being an ORF, TRBV5-3 has a function that is uncertain. The CDR3 loop spans 10 amino acids. The CDR3 nucleotides read TGTGCCAGAAGCCTAGCCCCCAGTAACTTC. The encoded protein is CARSLAPSNF.

The rearrangement joins TRBV6-5 to TRBJ2-5; 14 bases fit TRBD2. The germline V gene has CDR1 MNHEY and CDR2 SVGAGI. J gave up 3 bases and V 6 bases, and 3 bases lay outside the gene matches. This CDR3 is 15 amino acids long. CDR3 in DNA: TGTGCCAGCAGGCGGACTAGCGGGGGGAAAGAGACCCAGTACTTC. Its translation is CASRRTSGGKETQYF.

The V call is TRBV19, the J call TRBJ1-6, with D possibly matching TRBD1 (5 bases). Germline V gives CDR1 LNHDA, CDR2 SQIVND (reference sequence). The CDR3 runs to 15 residues. With 3 bases removed from V and 4 bases from J, the gap between germline ends came to 10 bases. This chain's CDR3 is CASSIRAGYNSPLHF. The CDR3 nucleotides are TGTGCCAGTAGTATTCGGGCAGGGTATAATTCACCCCTCCACTTT.

The chain recombines TRBV7-3 with TRBJ2-6; D is perhaps TRBD1 (5 bases). The CDR3 contains 16 residues. Germline CDR1 reads SGHTA; CDR2 reads FQGTGA. Trimming shortened V by 7 bases and J by 0 bases, and 13 bases separated the two germline ends. CDR3 loop: CASTDSSYSGANVLTF. CDR3 coding DNA: TGTGCCAGCACCGACAGCTCCTACTCTGGGGCCAACGTCCTGACTTTC.

The chain is built from TRBV7-9 and TRBJ1-1; D gene unclear. The CDR3 has 15 residues. V lost 1 base and J 1 base, leaving 10 bases between the germline ends. CDR1 and CDR2 (germline): SEHNR, FQNEAQ (reference sequence). CDR3 sequence: CASSLDAGSNTEAFF. Written as DNA, the CDR3 is TGTGCCAGCAGCTTAGATGCAGGCTCGAACACTGAAGCTTTCTTT.

The chain uses TRBV7-2 and TRBJ1-5, with D uncertain. The CDR3 has 13 residues. Germline V gene sequence: CDR1 SGHTA, CDR2 FQGNSA. Trimming pared 3 bases from V and 6 bases from J, leaving 9 bases between. The CDR3 loop is CASSLEGGQPQHF. As DNA, the CDR3 is TGTGCCAGCAGCTTGGAGGGTGGTCAGCCCCAGCATTTT.

The chain carries TRBV6-1 and TRBJ1-1, with 7 positions matching TRBD1. The V and J ends lost 4 bases and 3 bases, in that order; junction bases with no gene match: 5. Germline values: CDR1 MNHNS, CDR2 SASEGT. CDR3 length: 14 residues. Here the CDR3 reads CASSATGDYTEAFF. As DNA, the CDR3 is TGTGCCAGCAGTGCAACAGGGGACTACACTGAAGCTTTCTTT.

This clone was seen a few times. This chain uses TRBV7-8 with TRBJ1-3; D is unclear. The CDR3 sequence is 15 residues long. Trimming pared 1 base from V and 4 bases from J, leaving 11 bases between. CDR1 is SGHVS and CDR2 is FQNEAQ in the germline V gene. CDR3 bases: TGTGCCAGCAGCTTAGGAGGGTCGCGGGGAAACACCATATATTTT. Its translation: CASSLGGSRGNTIYF.

V usage is TRBV5-1 and J usage is TRBJ2-5; TRBD1 matches at 7 bases. Germline V gene data show CDR1 as SGHRS and CDR2 as YFSETQ. This CDR3 comprises 14 residues. Trimming at V came to 4 bases and at J to 5 bases, leaving 8 bases not matched to a gene. CDR3 coding DNA: TGCGCCAGCAGCCCAGGACAGGATAGGGAGACCCAGTACTTC. As protein: CASSPGQDRETQYF.

V and J are TRBV29-1 and TRBJ1-1; D is uncertain. Germline V CDR1 and CDR2: SQVTM, ANQGSEA. The CDR3 length is 13 residues. The V end lost 7 bases, the J end lost 2 bases, and 14 bases lay between the germline ends. CDR3: CSALEGLNTEAFF. As DNA, the CDR3 is TGCAGCGCCCTCGAGGGTCTAAACACTGAAGCTTTCTTT.

This clone was found a few times. The chain joins TRBV27 to TRBJ1-6; 7 positions agree with TRBD1. With V trimmed by 1 base and J by 8 bases, 5 bases remained unmatched. The CDR3 covers 15 residues. Germline CDR1 and CDR2: MNHEY and SMNVEV (reference sequence). For the CDR3, the DNA is TGTGCCAGCAGTTTATACAGGGGTCGAGATTCACCCCTCCACTTT. Amino acids: CASSLYRGRDSPLHF.

This clone has a handful of counts. V is TRBV6-5 and J is TRBJ2-3, with D tentatively TRBD2 (5 bases). The CDR3 length is 16 residues. Trimming took 0 bases from V and 4 from J, leaving 14 bases between them. Germline V gene sequence: CDR1 MNHEY, CDR2 SVGAGI. In DNA, the CDR3 is TGTGCCAGCAGTTACTCGAGGGTAGGGAATGCAGATACGCAGTATTTT. Amino acid sequence: CASSYSRVGNADTQYF.

V is TRBV13 and J is TRBJ2-7; the match to TRBD2 covers 14 bases. Per germline, CDR1 PRHDT and CDR2 FYEKMQ (reference sequence). Trimming cost V 2 bases and J 6 bases; bases outside gene matches: 6. The CDR3 loop spans 16 amino acids. In DNA, the CDR3 is TGTGCCAGCAGCTTACGACTAGCGGGGGGGTTTCGCGAGCAGTACTTC. Translated, it gives CASSLRLAGGFREQYF.

V is TRBV19 and J is TRBJ2-7; a possible D gene is TRBD2 (7 bases). Per germline, CDR1 LNHDA and CDR2 SQIVND (reference sequence). V gave up 5 bases and J gave up 6 bases, with 17 bases separating them. The CDR3 contains 14 residues. This CDR3 is CASSSSGGAGEQYF. CDR3 bases: TGTGCCAGTAGTTCCAGTGGGGGGGCCGGCGAGCAGTACTTC.